The TCR beta chain described here comes from a study of CD8+CD57+ T cells in acquired aplastic anemia. Study-level information: DNA recovered from sorted CD4+ and CD8+ cells had a mean of 3.2 ug.

There are many counts of this clonotype. Antigen: not known. CDR3 and TCR beta VDJ profiling relied on genomic DNA as the template. Using its own MiXCR run on the reads, TCRdb lists one record per CDR3 protein. The profile covers approximately 58,000 distinct CDR3 sequences, with roughly three fifths appearing a single time and roughly 15% taken by the ten largest. Study-wide results and caveats: A set of about 30 CD8+ CDR3 sequences was shared between patients and controls, and these sequences appeared highly expressed in patients. Patients and controls had CD8+ Simpson's diversity values that were not significantly distinct.

Previously, flow cytometry had revealed CD8+CD57+ cell expansion in the patients chosen for sequencing. The patients, all of them, had severe acquired aplastic anemia. There are 15 residues in the CDR3. The V gene's germline CDR1 is MNHEY and CDR2 SVGEGT. V shed 5 bases and J shed 2 bases, with 12 bases lying between them. V gene TRBV6-2 or TRBV6-3 combines with J gene TRBJ2-2; D not resolved. Sequenced: sorted CD4+, CD8+, or CD8+CD57+ T cells (not recorded which) from PBMCs. This receptor was obtained from a human donor with aplastic anemia. CDR3 sequence reads: CASSRRPINTGELFF. CDR3 DNA sequence: TGTGCCAGCAGTCGTCGACCCATTAACACCGGGGAGCTGTTTTTT.